These 10 T cell receptor beta chains originate from one sample sequenced in a study of T cell changes during pregnancy in multiple sclerosis. Assay: immunoSEQ multiplex PCR; the TCRdb copy retains only in-frame clones and omits some. The table has some 67,000 clones, roughly 94% seen once. The input for sequencing was peripheral blood, taken after pregnancy. These receptors were obtained from a female donor with multiple sclerosis, enrolled in a pregnancy study.

V usage is TRBV5-4 and J usage is TRBJ2-5, with a weak D call TRBD1 (5 bases). Trimming left V 2 bases short and J 1 base short, with 9 bases between. The CDR3 sequence is 14 residues long. From germline, CDR1 is SGHNT and CDR2 YYREEE (reference sequence). The CDR3 DNA sequence: TGTGCCAGCAGCTTACGACAGATCCAAGAGACCCAGTACTTC. Encoded protein: CASSLRQIQETQYF.

The chain links TRBV27 to TRBJ1-1; 11 bases align to TRBD1. J gave up 0 bases and V 5 bases, and 2 bases lay outside the gene matches. The germline CDR1 and CDR2 sequences are MNHEY and SMNVEV (reference sequence). The CDR3 spans 15 residues. The CDR3 DNA sequence: TGTGCCAGCAGTGGACAGGGGGCAGTGAACACTGAAGCTTTCTTT. This encodes CASSGQGAVNTEAFF.

DNA for the CDR3: TGTGCCAGCACGGAGGGGGCAGCCAAAAACATTCAGTACTTC. Translating gives CASTEGAAKNIQYF. The genes are TRBV7-9 and TRBJ2-4; TRBD1 might be the D (7 bases). The germline V and J ends were trimmed by 7 bases and 0 bases, with 10 bases remaining between them. The CDR3 totals 14 residues. Germline V lookup: CDR1 SEHNR, CDR2 FQNEAQ (reference sequence).

A few counts support this clone. The CDR3 DNA is TGTGCCACCAAACAGGGGTTTAACACTGAAGCTTTCTTT. This gives the protein CATKQGFNTEAFF. The chain employs TRBV6-5 and TRBJ1-1; 7 bases align to TRBD1. The J segment lost 2 bases and the V segment lost 10 bases, leaving 7 bases of the junction unmatched. CDR3 length equals 13 residues. Germline CDR1 MNHEY, CDR2 SVGAGI.

This clone was seen once. The genes are TRBV30 and TRBJ2-1, with 10 bases that match TRBD2. CDR3 length: 13 amino acids. V dropped 1 base and J dropped 9; count of bases not matched to a gene: 3. Germline loops: CDR1 GTSNPN, CDR2 SVGIG (reference sequence). CDR3 sequence reads: CAWSGTSGVEQFF. CDR3 nucleotides: TGTGCCTGGAGTGGGACTAGCGGAGTTGAGCAGTTCTTC.

The chain combines TRBV29-1 with TRBJ2-5, with D maybe TRBD2 (7 bases). Germline V lookup: CDR1 SQVTM, CDR2 ANQGSEA. CDR3 length equals 14 residues. V lost 3 bases and J 5 bases, leaving 16 bases between the germline ends. CDR3 loop: CSVDGRGGSETQYF. Written as DNA, the CDR3 is TGCAGCGTTGACGGAAGGGGGGGATCGGAGACCCAGTACTTC. Drawing the rest from reference TRBV29-1 and TRBJ2-5, the complete variable domain is SAVISQKPSRDICQRGTSLTIQCQVDSQVTMMFWYRQQPGQSLTLIATANQGSEATYESGFVIDKFPISRPNLTFSTLTVSNMSPEDSSIYLCSVDGRGGSETQYFGPGTRLLVL.

The gene calls are TRBV5-1 and TRBJ2-1; perhaps TRBD1 as D (5 bases). Trimming pared 0 bases from V and 2 bases from J, leaving 12 bases between. Germline assignment: CDR1 SGHRS and CDR2 YFSETQ. The CDR3 extends over 16 amino acids. The CDR3 reads CASSLVWTLTYNEQFF. The CDR3 DNA reads as TGCGCCAGCAGCTTGGTATGGACACTGACCTACAATGAGCAGTTCTTC.

The chain uses TRBV7-9 and TRBJ1-2, with 8 bases that match TRBD1. Germline CDR1 and CDR2: SEHNR and FQNEAQ (reference sequence). Losses at the gene ends were 5 bases for V and 3 bases for J; bases not matched to a gene: 5. The CDR3 contains 14 residues. The CDR3 DNA is TGTGCCAGCAGCACCGGACAGGGAGACTATGGCTACACCTTC. It translates to CASSTGQGDYGYTF.

This chain links TRBV10-1 with TRBJ1-3, with 8 bases aligning to TRBD1. V was clipped by 4 bases and J by 11 bases; unmatched bases: 4. This CDR3 region has 12 residues. Germline assignment: CDR1 WNHNN and CDR2 SYGVQD (reference sequence). The CDR3 DNA is TGCGCCAGCAGTGGGACAGGGACGGCCATATATTTT. Translated: CASSGTGTAIYF.

This clone was recorded only once. V is TRBV7-9 and J is TRBJ2-7; D not resolved. CDR3 length equals 15 residues. Germline V gives CDR1 SEHNR, CDR2 FQNEAQ (reference sequence). With 2 bases removed from V and 2 bases from J, the gap between germline ends came to 13 bases. CDR3 protein: CASSLSGGAPYEQYF. In DNA form, the CDR3 reads TGTGCCAGCAGCTTATCCGGCGGAGCCCCCTACGAGCAGTACTTC.